This T cell receptor (beta chain) was found in a study of blood T cell repertoires in COVID-19. On the study more broadly: Acute and convalescent COVID-19 samples came from the United States, Italy and Spain. The cDNA or gDNA used as material had been derived from T cells, B-cell-depleted T cells, or PBMCs.

In the source study's methods: Amplification from reference gene primers served as the basis for estimated nucleated cell counts. Method: immunoSEQ multiplex PCR; TCRdb's copy keeps in-frame clones and lacks some. Clone size and V and J calls were adopted from that table, with D and trimming inferred from the DNA. The sample contains about 200,000 clones, more than 65% of which appear only once. Per germline, CDR1 KGHDR and CDR2 SFDVKD. This CDR3 is 15 amino acids long. After removal of 3 bases from V and 4 bases from J, the junction contained 5 bases not matched to a gene. This chain connects TRBV24-1 to TRBJ2-1, with 7 bases matching TRBD2. The receptor's source is a human donor in a cohort sampled during active COVID-19. The sequenced material came from peripheral blood. CDR3 in amino acids: CATSDNPSGYNEQFF. The CDR3 nucleotides read TGTGCCACCAGTGATAACCCTAGCGGTTACAATGAGCAGTTCTTC.